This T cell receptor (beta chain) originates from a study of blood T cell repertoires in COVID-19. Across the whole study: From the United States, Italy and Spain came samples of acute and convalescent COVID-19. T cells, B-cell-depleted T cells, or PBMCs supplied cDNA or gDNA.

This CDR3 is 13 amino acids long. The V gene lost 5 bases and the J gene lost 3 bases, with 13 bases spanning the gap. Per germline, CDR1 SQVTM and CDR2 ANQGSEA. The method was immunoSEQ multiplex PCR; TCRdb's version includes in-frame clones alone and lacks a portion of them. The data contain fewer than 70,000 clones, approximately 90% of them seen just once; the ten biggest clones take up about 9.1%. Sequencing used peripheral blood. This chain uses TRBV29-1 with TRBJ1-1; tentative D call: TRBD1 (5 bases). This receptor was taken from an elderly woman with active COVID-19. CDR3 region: CSVPGGVDTEAFF. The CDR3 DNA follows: TGCAGCGTTCCCGGAGGGGTGGACACTGAAGCTTTCTTT.